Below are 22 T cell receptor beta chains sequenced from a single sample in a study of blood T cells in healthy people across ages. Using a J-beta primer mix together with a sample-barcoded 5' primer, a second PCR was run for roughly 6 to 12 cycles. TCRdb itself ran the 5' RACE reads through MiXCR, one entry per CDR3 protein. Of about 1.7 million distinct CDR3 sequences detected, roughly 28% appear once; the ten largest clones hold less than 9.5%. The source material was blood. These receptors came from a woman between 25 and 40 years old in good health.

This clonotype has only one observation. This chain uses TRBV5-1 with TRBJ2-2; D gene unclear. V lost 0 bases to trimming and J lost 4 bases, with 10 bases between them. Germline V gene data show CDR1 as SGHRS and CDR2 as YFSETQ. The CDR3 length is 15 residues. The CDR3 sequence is CASSLGGQITGELFF. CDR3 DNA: TGCGCCAGCAGCTTGGGAGGCCAGATCACCGGGGAGCTGTTTTTT.

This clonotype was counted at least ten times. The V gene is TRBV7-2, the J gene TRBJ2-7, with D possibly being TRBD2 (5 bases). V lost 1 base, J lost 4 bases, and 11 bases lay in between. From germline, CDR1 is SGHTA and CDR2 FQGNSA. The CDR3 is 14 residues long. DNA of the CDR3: TGTGCCAGCAGCTTAGTGGTCGGGGAATACGAGCAGTACTTC. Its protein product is CASSLVVGEYEQYF.

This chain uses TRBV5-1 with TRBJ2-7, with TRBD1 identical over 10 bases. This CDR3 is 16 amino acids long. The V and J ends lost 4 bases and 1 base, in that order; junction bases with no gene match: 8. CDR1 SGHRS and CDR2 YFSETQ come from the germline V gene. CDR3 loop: CASSRGRGQGSYEQYF. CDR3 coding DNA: TGCGCCAGCAGCCGGGGGAGGGGACAGGGGTCCTACGAGCAGTACTTC.

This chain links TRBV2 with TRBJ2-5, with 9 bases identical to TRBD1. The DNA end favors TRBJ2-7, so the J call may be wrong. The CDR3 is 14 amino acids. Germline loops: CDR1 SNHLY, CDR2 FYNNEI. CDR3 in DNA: TGTGCCAGCAGTGGGGGGACAGGGCTAAGCGAGCAGTACTTC. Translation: CASSGGTGLSEQYF.

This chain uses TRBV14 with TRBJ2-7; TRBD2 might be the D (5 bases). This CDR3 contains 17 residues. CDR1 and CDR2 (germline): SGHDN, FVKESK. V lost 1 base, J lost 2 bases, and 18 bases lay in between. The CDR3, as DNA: TGTGCCAGCAGCCAAGCCTGGATTGGACGGGGTACCTACGAGCAGTACTTC. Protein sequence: CASSQAWIGRGTYEQYF.

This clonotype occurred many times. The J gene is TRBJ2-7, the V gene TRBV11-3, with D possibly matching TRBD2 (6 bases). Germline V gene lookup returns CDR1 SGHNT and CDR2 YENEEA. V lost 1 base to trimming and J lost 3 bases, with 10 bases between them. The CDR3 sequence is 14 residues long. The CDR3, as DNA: TGTGCCAGCAGCTTAGCGGGCGGGGACTACGAGCAGTACTTC. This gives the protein CASSLAGGDYEQYF.

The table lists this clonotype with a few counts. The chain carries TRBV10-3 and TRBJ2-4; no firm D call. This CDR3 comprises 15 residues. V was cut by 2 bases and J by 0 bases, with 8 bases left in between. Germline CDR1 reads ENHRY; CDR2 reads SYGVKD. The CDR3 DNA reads TGTGCCATCAGTGAGGATGCGGTAGCCAAAAACATTCAGTACTTC. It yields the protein CAISEDAVAKNIQYF.

CDR3 DNA: TGTGCCACCCACCTAGCGGGAGCAGATACGCAGTATTTT. Protein: CATHLAGADTQYF. This rearrangement joins TRBV15 to TRBJ2-3, with 10 nucleotides matching TRBD2. CDR1 is LNHNV, CDR2 YYDKDF, per germline (reference sequence). Unmatched junction bases numbered 3, after V lost 8 bases and J lost 4 bases. The CDR3 has 13 residues.

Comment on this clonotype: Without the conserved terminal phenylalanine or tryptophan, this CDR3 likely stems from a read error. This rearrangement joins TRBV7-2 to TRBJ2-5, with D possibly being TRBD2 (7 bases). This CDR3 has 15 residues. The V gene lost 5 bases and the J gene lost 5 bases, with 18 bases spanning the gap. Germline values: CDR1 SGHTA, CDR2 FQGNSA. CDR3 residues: CASSKEGGAWETQYV. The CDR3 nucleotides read TGTGCCAGCAGCAAAGAGGGGGGGGCGTGGGAGACCCAGTACGTC.

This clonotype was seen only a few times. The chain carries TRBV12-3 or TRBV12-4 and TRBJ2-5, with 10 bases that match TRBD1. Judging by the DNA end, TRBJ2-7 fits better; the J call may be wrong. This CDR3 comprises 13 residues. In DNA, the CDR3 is TGTGCCAGCAGTACCGGGACAGGGGTCGAGCAGTACTTC. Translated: CASSTGTGVEQYF.

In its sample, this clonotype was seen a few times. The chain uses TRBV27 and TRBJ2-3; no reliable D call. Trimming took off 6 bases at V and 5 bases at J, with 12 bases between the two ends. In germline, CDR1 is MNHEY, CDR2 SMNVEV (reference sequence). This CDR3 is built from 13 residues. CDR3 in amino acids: CASRAVEKDTQYF. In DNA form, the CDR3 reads TGTGCCAGCAGGGCAGTCGAGAAAGATACGCAGTATTTT.

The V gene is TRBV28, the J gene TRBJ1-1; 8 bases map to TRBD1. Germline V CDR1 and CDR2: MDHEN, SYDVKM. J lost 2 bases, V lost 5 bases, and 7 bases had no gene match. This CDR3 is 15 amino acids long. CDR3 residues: CASSGWTGPNTEAFF. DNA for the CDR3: TGTGCCAGCAGTGGGTGGACAGGGCCAAACACTGAAGCTTTCTTT.

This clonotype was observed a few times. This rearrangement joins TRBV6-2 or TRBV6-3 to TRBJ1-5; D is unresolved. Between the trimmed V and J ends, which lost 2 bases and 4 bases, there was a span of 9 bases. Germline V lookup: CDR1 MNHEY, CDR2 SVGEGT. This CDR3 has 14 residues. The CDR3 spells CASSYLAGNQPQHF. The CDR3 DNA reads TGTGCCAGCAGTTACCTGGCAGGAAATCAGCCCCAGCATTTT.

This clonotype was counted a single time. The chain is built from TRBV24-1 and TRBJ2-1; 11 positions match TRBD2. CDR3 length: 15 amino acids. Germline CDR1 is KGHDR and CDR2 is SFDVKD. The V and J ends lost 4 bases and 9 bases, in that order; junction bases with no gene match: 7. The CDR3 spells CATSESTSGKGEQFF. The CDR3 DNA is TGTGCCACCAGTGAATCGACTAGCGGGAAGGGTGAGCAGTTCTTC.

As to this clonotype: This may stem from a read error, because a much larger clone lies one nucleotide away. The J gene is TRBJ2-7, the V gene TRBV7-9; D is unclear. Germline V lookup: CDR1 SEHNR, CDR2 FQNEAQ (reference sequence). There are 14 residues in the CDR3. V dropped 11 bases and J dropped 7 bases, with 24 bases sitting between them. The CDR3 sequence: CARSWIAVGNEQYF. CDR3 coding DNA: TGTGCCCGCTCGTGGATAGCCGTGGGCAATGAGCAGTACTTC.

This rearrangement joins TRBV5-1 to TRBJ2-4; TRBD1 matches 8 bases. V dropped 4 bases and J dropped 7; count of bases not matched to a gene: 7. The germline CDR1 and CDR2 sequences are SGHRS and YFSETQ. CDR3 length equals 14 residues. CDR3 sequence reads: CASSRMGQANIQYF. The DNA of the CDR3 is TGCGCCAGCAGCCGAATGGGACAGGCGAACATTCAGTACTTC.

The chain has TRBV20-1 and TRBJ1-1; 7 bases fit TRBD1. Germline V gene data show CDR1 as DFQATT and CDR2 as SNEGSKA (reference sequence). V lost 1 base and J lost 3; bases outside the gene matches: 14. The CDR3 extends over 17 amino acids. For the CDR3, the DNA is TGCAGTGCTAGAGTTGCAGGCAGGGGGGCCTTTGACACTGAAGCTTTCTTT. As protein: CSARVAGRGAFDTEAFF.

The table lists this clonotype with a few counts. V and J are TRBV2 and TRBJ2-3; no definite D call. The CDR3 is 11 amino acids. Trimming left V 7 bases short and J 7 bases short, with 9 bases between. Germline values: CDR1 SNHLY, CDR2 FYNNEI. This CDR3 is CASKESNTQYF. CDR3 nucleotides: TGTGCCAGCAAAGAATCAAATACGCAGTATTTT.

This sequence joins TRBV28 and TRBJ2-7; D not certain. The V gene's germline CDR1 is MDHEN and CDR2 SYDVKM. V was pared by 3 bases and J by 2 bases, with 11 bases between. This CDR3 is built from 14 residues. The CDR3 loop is CASSFLRAPYEQYF. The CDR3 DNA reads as TGTGCCAGCAGTTTCCTCCGGGCTCCCTACGAGCAGTACTTC.

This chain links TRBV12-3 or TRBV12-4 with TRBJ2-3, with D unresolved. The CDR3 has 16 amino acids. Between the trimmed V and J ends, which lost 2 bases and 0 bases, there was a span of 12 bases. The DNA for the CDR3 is TGTGCCAGCAGTTTAAACAGCTTAGCTAGCACAGATACGCAGTATTTT. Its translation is CASSLNSLASTDTQYF.

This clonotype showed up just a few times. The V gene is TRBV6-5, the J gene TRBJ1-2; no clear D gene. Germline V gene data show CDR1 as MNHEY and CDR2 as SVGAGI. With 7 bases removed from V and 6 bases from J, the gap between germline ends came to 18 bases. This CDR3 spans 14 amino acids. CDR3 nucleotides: TGTGCCAGCACCCCGAGGTCGGGGAGGGATGGCTACACCTTC. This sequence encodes CASTPRSGRDGYTF.

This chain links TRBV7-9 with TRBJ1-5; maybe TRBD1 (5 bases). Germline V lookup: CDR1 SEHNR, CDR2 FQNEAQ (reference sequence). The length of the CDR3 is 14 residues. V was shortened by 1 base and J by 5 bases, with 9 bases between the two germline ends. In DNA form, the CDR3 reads TGTGCCAGCAGCTTAGTGGGGGTGTATCAGCCCCAGCATTTT. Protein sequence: CASSLVGVYQPQHF. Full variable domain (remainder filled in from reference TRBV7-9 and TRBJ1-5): DTGVSQNPRHKITKRGQNVTFRCDPISEHNRLYWYRQTLGQGPEFLTYFQNEAQLEKSRLLSDRFSAERPKGSFSTLEIQRTEQGDSAMYLCASSLVGVYQPQHFGDGTRLSIL.